The present T cell receptor beta chain was sequenced within a study of cytotoxic CD8 clonotypes in ibrutinib-treated CLL. Study background: On average, each sample had roughly 230,000 productive templates and 96,000 or so productive rearrangements. Study-wide results and caveats: At progression, clonality fell back toward baseline after rising at ibrutinib response. Public clonotypes occurred uncommonly; on treatment, they contracted or remained stable.

In the case of this clone: Its antigen is as yet unknown.

The junction had 2 bases not matched to a gene; V was cut back by 4 bases and J by 3 bases. Germline loops: CDR1 LNHDA, CDR2 SQIVND (reference sequence). This CDR3 spans 13 amino acids. TCRdb's table, derived via immunoSEQ multiplex PCR, lists solely in-frame clones and lacks some. The table records fewer than 20,000 clones, about two thirds of them present only once. This specimen was PBMCs, taken after 12 months of ibrutinib treatment. This rearrangement joins TRBV19 to TRBJ2-7; 8 bases agree with TRBD1. The sequence came from a human donor with chronic lymphocytic leukemia. The CDR3 bases are TGTGCCAGTAGTACCGGACAGGGCTACGAGCAGTACTTC. Translation: CASSTGQGYEQYF.